These 14 T cell receptor beta chains originate from one sample sequenced in a study of blood T cell repertoires in COVID-19. Sequencing used immunoSEQ multiplex PCR; TCRdb keeps in-frame clones, though not all of them. The table shows 400,000 to 500,000 clones, with roughly 84% occurring only once. The sequencing input was PBMCs or T cells enriched from blood (not recorded which). The receptors were gathered from a woman aged 18-30 years who had been exposed to COVID-19.

The gene calls are TRBV6-6 and TRBJ2-7; the match to TRBD1 covers 8 bases. Trimming cost V 5 bases and J 2 bases; bases outside gene matches: 11. CDR3 length equals 16 residues. The germline V gene has CDR1 MNHNY and CDR2 SVGAGI (reference sequence). The CDR3 DNA reads as TGTGCCAGCAGTCCTACGGACAGGGCCGAGACCTACGAGCAGTACTTC. Residues: CASSPTDRAETYEQYF.

The rearrangement uses TRBV19 and TRBJ2-7; D possibly corresponds to TRBD2 (6 bases). CDR1 LNHDA and CDR2 SQIVND come from the germline V gene (reference sequence). The CDR3 totals 14 residues. The ends were cut back, 3 bases at V and 2 bases at J, with 11 bases in the middle. CDR3 nucleotides: TGTGCCAGTAGTATCGGCGGGGCTACCTACGAGCAGTACTTC. Translated, it gives CASSIGGATYEQYF.

The chain joins TRBV27 to TRBJ2-6; maybe TRBD2 (5 bases). The germline CDR1 and CDR2 sequences are MNHEY and SMNVEV (reference sequence). The CDR3 sequence is 18 residues long. The germline V and J ends were trimmed by 3 bases and 0 bases, with 15 bases remaining between them. CDR3 nucleotide sequence: TGTGCCAGCAGTTTTCTTCGGGGTATCAGCTCTGGGGCCAACGTCCTGACTTTC. Translating gives CASSFLRGISSGANVLTF.

V usage is TRBV28 and J usage is TRBJ2-7, with 10 bases lining up with TRBD2. This CDR3 contains 14 residues. The trim removed 6 bases at V and 2 bases at J, leaving 4 bases unmatched. CDR1 and CDR2 (germline): MDHEN, SYDVKM. The chain's CDR3 is CASSRLAGAYEQYF. DNA of the CDR3: TGTGCCAGCAGCCGCCTAGCGGGAGCCTACGAGCAGTACTTC.

The rearrangement joins TRBV5-5 to TRBJ1-6, with 9 bases aligning to TRBD1. V shed 5 bases and J 9 bases; nucleotides not matched to a gene: 12. CDR1 and CDR2 (germline): SGHKS, YYEKEE (reference sequence). This CDR3 spans 16 amino acids. The DNA for the CDR3 is TGTGCCAGCAGGACGGCAAAGGACAGGGGAGGTTCACCCCTCCACTTT. Its protein is CASRTAKDRGGSPLHF.

The V and J genes are TRBV7-2 and TRBJ2-1, with 9 bases matching TRBD2. V lost 1 base to trimming and J lost 5 bases; unmatched junction nucleotides: 3. CDR1 is SGHTA and CDR2 is FQGNSA in the germline V gene. This CDR3 comprises 15 residues. The chain's CDR3 is CASSLVTSGDNEQFF. CDR3 sequence (DNA): TGTGCCAGCAGCTTAGTGACTAGCGGAGACAATGAGCAGTTCTTC. The whole variable domain, remainder taken from reference TRBV7-2 and TRBJ2-1, is GAGVSQSPSNKVTEKGKDVELRCDPISGHTALYWYRQSLGQGLEFLIYFQGNSAPDKSGLPSDRFSAERTGGSVSTLTIQRTQQEDSAVYLCASSLVTSGDNEQFFGPGTRLTVL.

Worth noting for this clone: Distinct nucleotide sequences in the sample also encode this CDR3. This sequence joins TRBV25-1 and TRBJ2-7; 9 nucleotides align to TRBD1. Trimming at V came to 7 bases and at J to 4 bases, leaving 2 bases not matched to a gene. The CDR3 sequence is 12 residues long. The germline V gene encodes CDR1 MGHDK and CDR2 SYGVNS. The CDR3 DNA is TGTGCCAGCAAGGGACAGGGTTACGAGCAGTACTTC. Protein sequence: CASKGQGYEQYF.

The chain employs TRBV7-2 and TRBJ2-1; D call uncertain. The germline V gene has CDR1 SGHTA and CDR2 FQGNSA. CDR3 length: 11 residues. Trimming stripped 5 bases from V and 7 bases from J, with 6 bases between. In nucleotides, the CDR3 is TGTGCCAGCAGCCCCATGAATGAGCAGTTCTTC. It specifies CASSPMNEQFF.

This sequence joins TRBV13 and TRBJ2-1, with TRBD2 matching over 7 bases. CDR1 is PRHDT and CDR2 is FYEKMQ in the germline V gene (reference sequence). The CDR3 contains 14 residues. J lost 10 bases, V lost 5 bases, and 11 bases had no gene match. CDR3 DNA sequence: TGTGCCAGCAGCGAAGAGCGGGACTCTGGGGAGCAGTTCTTC. Residues: CASSEERDSGEQFF.

The chain joins TRBV6-2 or TRBV6-3 to TRBJ1-1; 7 positions agree with TRBD1. Germline V gene data show CDR1 as MNHEY and CDR2 as SVGEGT. The CDR3 extends over 16 amino acids. V lost 0 bases, J lost 6 bases, and 10 bases stayed unmatched. For the CDR3, the DNA is TGTGCCAGCAGTTACTCGAAGACAGGGACGATCCCTGAAGCTTTCTTT. This gives the protein CASSYSKTGTIPEAFF.

This chain joins TRBV4-3 and TRBJ2-1; TRBD2 aligns across 10 bases. This CDR3 is built from 17 residues. Looked up from germline, CDR1 is LGHNA and CDR2 is YSLEER. The J segment lost 9 bases and the V segment lost 0 bases, leaving 11 bases of the junction unmatched. CDR3 DNA: TGCGCCAGCAGCCAAGATTATCAGGCTAGCGGGGGAATTGAGCAGTTCTTC. This translates into CASSQDYQASGGIEQFF.

The V gene is TRBV7-2, the J gene TRBJ2-7; the match to TRBD2 covers 10 bases. The V gene end was trimmed by 1 base and the J gene end by 5 bases; junction bases not matched to a gene: 8. Germline lookup yields CDR1 SGHTA and CDR2 FQGNSA. The CDR3 runs to 16 residues. The CDR3 region is CASSLGFTSGVDEQYF. As DNA, the CDR3 is TGTGCCAGCAGCTTAGGTTTCACTAGCGGGGTCGACGAGCAGTACTTC.

The genes are TRBV7-3 and TRBJ1-1, with 10 positions matching TRBD1. Germline V gene sequence: CDR1 SGHTA, CDR2 FQGTGA. The V and J ends lost 4 bases and 7 bases, in that order; junction bases with no gene match: 9. The CDR3 covers 15 residues. The CDR3: CASSYIPGQGHEAFF. The CDR3 nucleotides read TGTGCCAGCAGCTATATCCCGGGACAGGGGCATGAAGCTTTCTTT.

The chain is built from TRBV5-1 and TRBJ2-7, with 7 nucleotides matching TRBD1. Losses at the gene ends were 3 bases for V and 3 bases for J; bases not matched to a gene: 0. This CDR3 comprises 12 residues. Germline V gene data show CDR1 as SGHRS and CDR2 as YFSETQ. CDR3 in amino acids: CASSSGGYEQYF. As DNA, the CDR3 is TGCGCCAGCAGCTCAGGGGGCTACGAGCAGTACTTC.